The 28 T cell receptor beta chains listed next were all sequenced from one sample in a study of technical replicates of blood from four donors. Repertoires were generated with immunoSEQ multiplex PCR, while TCRdb's copy carries only in-frame clones and drops some. The data show roughly 52,000 clones, with around 96% seen just once and 2.5% to 3.5% held by the top ten. The specimen was PBMCs. The origin of the receptors is a human donor in good health. Some clones in this sample may be carry-over from other donors' samples.

The chain couples TRBV28 to TRBJ1-1, with D possibly TRBD1 on 5 matching bases. V lost 6 bases to trimming and J lost 8 bases, with 13 bases between them. CDR3 length equals 12 residues. In germline, CDR1 is MDHEN, CDR2 SYDVKM. The CDR3: CASRKVHREAFF. CDR3 bases: TGTGCCAGCAGGAAGGTCCACAGGGAAGCTTTCTTT.

This chain connects TRBV4-1 to TRBJ2-5, with 12 bases identical to TRBD2. Germline CDR1 MGHRA, CDR2 YSYEKL. The CDR3 contains 17 residues. V was pared by 2 bases and J by 4 bases, with 8 bases of the junction left unmatched. CDR3 protein: CASSQFLLGLAGETQYF. CDR3 nucleotide sequence: TGCGCCAGCAGCCAATTTCTTTTGGGACTAGCGGGAGAGACCCAGTACTTC.

This sequence joins TRBV6-4 and TRBJ2-3, with D uncertain. The germline V gene has CDR1 MRHNA and CDR2 SNTAGT. This CDR3 comprises 15 residues. The V and J ends lost 0 bases and 6 bases respectively, with 13 bases between them. This CDR3 is CASSDSNGPADTQYF. For the CDR3, the DNA is TGTGCCAGCAGTGACTCGAATGGGCCGGCGGATACGCAGTATTTT.

J is TRBJ1-4 and V is TRBV25-1, with 8 bases identical to TRBD1. Unmatched junction bases numbered 9, after V lost 1 base and J lost 8 bases. This CDR3 has 16 residues. The germline gives CDR1 MGHDK, CDR2 SYGVNS. This CDR3 reads CASSESRTGFREKLFF. CDR3 nucleotides: TGTGCCAGCAGTGAATCCCGGACAGGGTTTCGGGAAAAACTGTTTTTT.

V usage is TRBV5-6 and J usage is TRBJ2-3; 10 nucleotides align to TRBD1. Germline V lookup: CDR1 SGHDT, CDR2 YYEEEE. The J segment lost 1 base and the V segment lost 4 bases, leaving 3 bases of the junction unmatched. This CDR3 has 15 amino acids. Here the CDR3 DNA reads TGTGCCAGCAGCCCGGGGACAGGGGGCACAGATACGCAGTATTTT. Amino acid sequence: CASSPGTGGTDTQYF.

J is TRBJ1-1 and V is TRBV19; D ambiguous. Germline CDR1 reads LNHDA; CDR2 reads SQIVND (reference sequence). V was shortened by 11 bases and J by 1 base, with 14 bases between the two germline ends. The CDR3 is 13 residues long. The CDR3 protein is CAVKGLGNTEAFF. CDR3 bases: TGTGCCGTTAAAGGACTGGGGAACACTGAAGCTTTCTTT.

This clone came up once. V usage is TRBV18 and J usage is TRBJ2-7; D unresolved. The V and J ends lost 2 bases and 3 bases respectively, with 11 bases between them. The CDR3 has 14 amino acids. Germline CDR1 KGHSH, CDR2 LQKENI. CDR3: CASSPKHSVYEQYF. The CDR3 nucleotides are TGTGCCAGCTCACCAAAGCATAGTGTCTACGAGCAGTACTTC.

The CDR3 protein is CASSLGLGGEKLFF. The DNA of the CDR3 is TGTGCCAGCAGCCTGGGCCTCGGTGGCGAAAAACTGTTTTTT. The chain combines TRBV4-2 with TRBJ1-4; unclear D gene. Germline V gene data show CDR1 as LGHNA and CDR2 as YNFKEQ. The V and J ends lost 4 bases and 8 bases respectively, with 14 bases between them. The CDR3 is made up of 14 amino acids.

This chain connects TRBV6-5 to TRBJ2-3, with D uncertain. V was trimmed by 0 bases and J by 6 bases, leaving 13 bases between them. The germline gives CDR1 MNHEY, CDR2 SVGAGI. The CDR3 has 15 residues. The CDR3 nucleotides read TGTGCCAGCAGTTACTCATCAGGTTCTTTGGATACGCAGTATTTT. Protein sequence: CASSYSSGSLDTQYF.

The chain links TRBV29-1 to TRBJ2-3; 7 nucleotides match TRBD1. V shed 8 bases and J 6 bases; nucleotides not matched to a gene: 14. The CDR3 is made up of 14 amino acids. Germline loops: CDR1 SQVTM, CDR2 ANQGSEA. This CDR3 is CSFQGGVGLDTQYF. The CDR3 coding sequence is TGCAGCTTCCAAGGGGGCGTGGGTCTTGATACGCAGTATTTT.

This chain's CDR3 is CASGPGSPGNTIYF. CDR3 DNA: TGTGCCTCCGGCCCCGGGTCCCCTGGAAACACCATATATTTT. The chain employs TRBV30 and TRBJ1-3; unclear D gene. Per the germline V gene, CDR1 is GTSNPN and CDR2 is SVGIG (reference sequence). Between the trimmed V and J ends, which lost 7 bases and 2 bases, there was a span of 15 bases. CDR3 length: 14 amino acids.

The rearrangement uses TRBV9 and TRBJ1-3, with unresolved D. V was clipped by 4 bases and J by 0 bases, with 11 bases between them. The CDR3 length is 15 residues. Germline CDR1 SGDLS, CDR2 YYNGEE. DNA for the CDR3: TGTGCCAGCAGCCCAGCAGGAACCTCTGGAAACACCATATATTTT. Translation gives CASSPAGTSGNTIYF.

The chain combines TRBV19 with TRBJ1-1; D remains unclear. The V gene's germline CDR1 is LNHDA and CDR2 SQIVND (reference sequence). This CDR3 contains 13 residues. The ends were cut back, 4 bases at V and 4 bases at J, with 10 bases in the middle. The CDR3 here is CASSTFAGTEAFF. The CDR3 region has the DNA TGTGCCAGTAGTACGTTCGCGGGCACTGAAGCTTTCTTT.

The chain couples TRBV10-3 to TRBJ2-7; D perhaps matches TRBD2 (6 bases). V gave up 3 bases and J gave up 1 base, with 10 bases separating them. The CDR3 totals 14 residues. The germline V gene encodes CDR1 ENHRY and CDR2 SYGVKD. In nucleotides, the CDR3 is TGTGCCATCAGTGACTGGGGGAGGTCCTACGAGCAGTACTTC. The encoded protein is CAISDWGRSYEQYF.

The chain carries TRBV5-4 and TRBJ1-1; 9 bases are a match to TRBD1. In germline, CDR1 is SGHNT, CDR2 YYREEE (reference sequence). There are 17 residues in the CDR3. Trimming cost V 0 bases and J 1 base; bases outside gene matches: 7. The CDR3 bases are TGTGCCAGCAGCTTGGGGGGGACAGGGAAAGGGAACACTGAAGCTTTCTTT. Translation gives CASSLGGTGKGNTEAFF.

The chain combines TRBV5-4 with TRBJ1-1, with D perhaps TRBD1 (5 bases). CDR3 length: 15 amino acids. Germline CDR1 is SGHNT and CDR2 is YYREEE (reference sequence). Trimming cost V 4 bases and J 0 bases, with 13 bases left between them. The CDR3 is CASSGGGTVNTEAFF. The CDR3 DNA reads as TGTGCCAGCAGCGGGGGGGGTACTGTGAACACTGAAGCTTTCTTT.

This chain uses TRBV5-6 with TRBJ2-3, with TRBD2 identical over 8 bases. The CDR3 has 17 amino acids. With 3 bases clipped from V and 5 bases from J, the junction kept 14 bases outside the gene matches. Per the germline V gene, CDR1 is SGHDT and CDR2 is YYEEEE. The CDR3 DNA sequence: TGTGCCAGCAGCTGGGGTCCTACGCGGGGGGTCGGAGATACGCAGTATTTT. Amino acid sequence: CASSWGPTRGVGDTQYF. The variable domain in full, with the rest retrieved from reference TRBV5-6 and TRBJ2-3, is DAGVTQSPTHLIKTRGQQVTLRCSPKSGHDTVSWYQQALGQGPQFIFQYYEEEERQRGNFPDRFSGHQFPNYSSELNVNALLLGDSALYLCASSWGPTRGVGDTQYFGPGTRLTVL.

The chain joins TRBV10-3 to TRBJ1-2, with D unresolved. Trimming stripped 0 bases from V and 1 base from J, with 6 bases between. The germline CDR1 and CDR2 sequences are ENHRY and SYGVKD. CDR3 length: 14 amino acids. The CDR3 sequence is CAISESADNYGYTF. The CDR3 DNA sequence: TGTGCCATCAGTGAGTCGGCGGATAACTATGGCTACACCTTC.

This chain uses TRBV4-1 with TRBJ2-3; D unclear. Trimming cost V 2 bases and J 2 bases, with 11 bases left between them. This CDR3 has 15 residues. Germline V lookup: CDR1 MGHRA, CDR2 YSYEKL. CDR3 protein: CASSQPRAYTDTQYF. The CDR3 DNA reads as TGCGCCAGCAGCCAACCCCGCGCCTACACAGATACGCAGTATTTT.

Only a few counts were recorded for this clone. The chain couples TRBV7-9 to TRBJ2-3; 9 positions agree with TRBD2. V lost 4 bases, J lost 1 base, and 6 bases stayed unmatched. CDR3 length: 16 residues. The germline V gene encodes CDR1 SEHNR and CDR2 FQNEAQ (reference sequence). CDR3 nucleotide sequence: TGTGCCAGCAGCTCTCCCCGCGGGGGGGGCACAGATACGCAGTATTTT. Its protein product is CASSSPRGGGTDTQYF. The full variable domain, its missing parts supplied by reference TRBV7-9 and TRBJ2-3, is DTGVSQNPRHKITKRGQNVTFRCDPISEHNRLYWYRQTLGQGPEFLTYFQNEAQLEKSRLLSDRFSAERPKGSFSTLEIQRTEQGDSAMYLCASSSPRGGGTDTQYFGPGTRLTVL.

J is TRBJ1-1 and V is TRBV2; possible D gene TRBD1, 6 bases. Trimming pared 7 bases from V and 5 bases from J, leaving 14 bases between. In germline, CDR1 is SNHLY, CDR2 FYNNEI. The CDR3 is made up of 13 amino acids. The CDR3 coding sequence is TGTGCCAGCACACAGGGAAGGAGGACTGAAGCTTTCTTT. This encodes CASTQGRRTEAFF.

The V call is TRBV9, the J call TRBJ1-4; no firm D call. The germline V gene encodes CDR1 SGDLS and CDR2 YYNGEE. The CDR3 covers 14 residues. Trimming removed 0 bases at V and 4 bases at J, with 7 bases between. The DNA for the CDR3 is TGTGCCAGCAGCGTAGGTGAGGTTAATGAAAAACTGTTTTTT. Translation: CASSVGEVNEKLFF.

The rearrangement uses TRBV6-5 and TRBJ1-2; 10 nucleotides agree with TRBD1. V shed 5 bases, J shed 6 bases, and the junction held 9 bases outside the gene matches. The CDR3 runs to 15 residues. CDR1 MNHEY and CDR2 SVGAGI come from the germline V gene. CDR3 sequence (DNA): TGTGCCAGCAGTCCTGGGGACAGGGGATTAGATGGCTACACCTTC. This sequence encodes CASSPGDRGLDGYTF.

The chain is built from TRBV6-5 and TRBJ2-4; a possible D gene is TRBD2 (6 bases). This CDR3 is 14 amino acids long. Germline-derived CDR1 and CDR2 are MNHEY and SVGAGI. The V gene lost 6 bases and the J gene lost 0 bases, with 9 bases spanning the gap. For the CDR3, the DNA is TGTGCCAGCAGGGAGGGATTAGCCAAAAACATTCAGTACTTC. Translation: CASREGLAKNIQYF.

The chain joins TRBV9 to TRBJ2-3; D is uncertain. The CDR3 extends over 16 amino acids. Looked up from germline, CDR1 is SGDLS and CDR2 is YYNGEE. V was clipped by 3 bases and J by 2 bases, with 16 bases between them. For the CDR3, the DNA is TGTGCCAGCAGCGACCTCGGGTCCTCGAACACAGATACGCAGTATTTT. It encodes CASSDLGSSNTDTQYF.

The table lists this clone with a few counts. The chain links TRBV6-1 to TRBJ2-6; 12 bases align to TRBD2. V lost 2 bases and J lost 2; bases outside the gene matches: 1. Germline CDR1 and CDR2: MNHNS and SASEGT. The CDR3 is 17 amino acids. CDR3 sequence (DNA): TGTGCCAGCAGTGAAAGACTAGCGGGAGCTGGGGCCAACGTCCTGACTTTC. The encoded protein is CASSERLAGAGANVLTF.

This sequence joins TRBV5-6 and TRBJ2-7, with 7 bases aligning to TRBD2. CDR1 and CDR2 from the germline V gene are SGHDT and YYEEEE. Losses at the gene ends were 4 bases for V and 0 bases for J; bases not matched to a gene: 7. The CDR3 is 15 residues long. The DNA for the CDR3 is TGTGCCAGCAGCGTAGGCGGGACTAACTCCTACGAGCAGTACTTC. Translated, it gives CASSVGGTNSYEQYF.

The chain combines TRBV7-2 with TRBJ2-1, with 13 bases that match TRBD2. Trimming at V came to 5 bases and at J to 5 bases, leaving 15 bases not matched to a gene. Germline CDR1 reads SGHTA; CDR2 reads FQGNSA. CDR3 length: 19 amino acids. CDR3 bases: TGTGCCAGCAGCCTGCAACCGAAGACTAGCGGGAGGCTAAACAATGAGCAGTTCTTC. This translates into CASSLQPKTSGRLNNEQFF.